These T cell receptor beta chains were read from a single sample in a study of blood T cell repertoires in COVID-19. The assay was immunoSEQ multiplex PCR, and TCRdb's table has in-frame clones only and misses some. Counted here are some 160,000 clones, 80% occurring once; the ten biggest clones make up about 5%. Sequencing used peripheral blood. These receptors all come from a woman between 45 and 65 years old with acute or convalescent COVID-19. Both conserved end residues are part of each CDR3. A D gene is named only where the DNA matches it firmly. Clone size is shown for a subset of rows, as once, few, many or a class of expanded clone.

D gene,clone size,V gene,J gene,CDR3 DNA,CDR3 protein
TRBD1,NA,TRBV6-5,TRBJ1-2,TGTGCCAGCAGTTATGGGGGACAGGGGGTTGAAGGCTACACCTTC,CASSYGGQGVEGYTF
TRBD2,once,TRBV29-1,TRBJ2-2,TGCAGCGTCTGGGGGGGAGACACCGGGGAGCTGTTTTTT,CSVWGGDTGELFF
TRBD1,NA,TRBV9,TRBJ1-2,TGTGCCAGCAGCGCCACAGGGGAGGACTATGGCTACACCTTC,CASSATGEDYGYTF
NA,NA,TRBV19,TRBJ1-5,TGTGCCAGTAGCCCGGGAAGGGATCAGCCCCAGCATTTT,CASSPGRDQPQHF
TRBD2,NA,TRBV11-3,TRBJ2-3,TGTGCCAGCAGCTTAGACTCCGGCGGGGGAGATACGCAGTATTTT,CASSLDSGGGDTQYF
NA,medium-sized,TRBV6-6,TRBJ2-5,TGTGCCAGCAGAACAAGGAGTCAAGAGACCCAGTACTTC,CASRTRSQETQYF
NA,NA,TRBV4-3,TRBJ1-2,TGCGCCAGCAGCCAAGGAGGAGGGAGCTATGGCTACACCTTC,CASSQGGGSYGYTF
NA,NA,TRBV30,TRBJ1-1,TGTGCCTGGGATGGCGGAGATAGAGCTTTCTTT,CAWDGGDRAFF
NA,NA,TRBV7-2,TRBJ2-3,TGTGCCAGCAGACAGGGCCCAGATACGCAGTATTTT,CASRQGPDTQYF
TRBD1,NA,TRBV11-2,TRBJ1-2,TGTGCCAGCAGCCTCGGACAGGGAGGCTATGGCTACACCTTC,CASSLGQGGYGYTF
NA,NA,TRBV7-2,TRBJ1-2,TGTGCCAGCAGCTTCCAGCCCAGGGTGGCAAACTATGGCTACACCTTC,CASSFQPRVANYGYTF
NA,NA,TRBV4-3,TRBJ1-4,TGCGCCAGCAGTCAGGTCGGGGGGCGCGATGAAAAACTGTTTTTT,CASSQVGGRDEKLFF
NA,NA,TRBV4-3,TRBJ1-3,TGCGCCAGCAGCCATGCCGGGAGCTCTGGAAACACCATATATTTT,CASSHAGSSGNTIYF
TRBD1,once,TRBV5-5,TRBJ1-2,TGTGCCAGCAGCCCCCGGGACAGGGAGGTCTATGGCTACACCTTC,CASSPRDREVYGYTF
NA,NA,TRBV5-4,TRBJ1-2,TGTGCCAGCAGCTTGGACGGGGAGTATGGCTACACCTTC,CASSLDGEYGYTF
NA,NA,TRBV7-9,TRBJ2-7,TGTGCCAGCAGCTCCCGACAGGATTCCTACGAGCAGTACTTC,CASSSRQDSYEQYF
NA,NA,TRBV5-4,TRBJ2-3,TGTGCCAGCAGCTTGGATTACACAGATACGCAGTATTTT,CASSLDYTDTQYF
NA,few,TRBV7-9,TRBJ1-6,TGTGCCAGCAGCTTAGCCGAGGGCTTTTCACCCCTCCACTTT,CASSLAEGFSPLHF
NA,NA,TRBV9,TRBJ2-2,TGTGCCAGCAGCGCCGGGACTTCTGACACCGGGGAGCTGTTTTTT,CASSAGTSDTGELFF
NA,NA,TRBV11-2,TRBJ2-2,TGTGCCAGCAGCTTAGCTAGATTCGGGGAGCTGTTTTTT,CASSLARFGELFF
NA,NA,TRBV6-5,TRBJ1-1,TGTGCCAGCAGCAATAACCCTGCGGAAGCTTTCTTT,CASSNNPAEAFF
NA,NA,TRBV29-1,TRBJ2-7,TGCAGCCCCTCTCCACTAGCTCCGAGCTCCTACGAGCAGTACTTC,CSPSPLAPSSYEQYF
TRBD1,NA,TRBV27,TRBJ2-7,TGTGCCAGCAGTTCGTCTCCCTGGACAGGGGGGGACTACGAGCAGTACTTC,CASSSSPWTGGDYEQYF
NA,NA,TRBV9,TRBJ2-4,TGTGCCAGCAGCGTAGGATCCAGCAAAAACATTCAGTACTTC,CASSVGSSKNIQYF
NA,once,TRBV30,TRBJ1-2,TGTGCCTGGAGTGTGTCATATGGCTACACCTTC,CAWSVSYGYTF
NA,NA,TRBV3-1/TRBV3-2,TRBJ2-5,TGTGCCAGCAGCCCTCTTCCGGACATCCAAGAGACCCAGTACTTC,CASSPLPDIQETQYF
TRBD2,NA,TRBV7-6,TRBJ2-1,TGTGCCAGCAGCTTAGTGCGGGGGGGGCATGAGCAGTTCTTC,CASSLVRGGHEQFF
NA,NA,TRBV6-2/TRBV6-3,TRBJ2-1,TGTGCCAGCAGTCCCAGCTCGGGGTATGAGCAGTTCTTC,CASSPSSGYEQFF
NA,NA,TRBV27,TRBJ2-7,TGTGCCAGCAGTTCCCACACGGGTAACGATCTGTACTTC,CASSSHTGNDLYF
TRBD1,NA,TRBV10-3,TRBJ1-1,TGTGCCATCAGTCCTGACAGGGCGGAAGCTTTCTTT,CAISPDRAEAFF
NA,NA,TRBV19,TRBJ1-5,TGTGCCAGTGAGGACAGCTTTAATCAGCCCCAGCATTTT,CASEDSFNQPQHF
NA,NA,TRBV7-6,TRBJ1-1,TGTGCCAGCAGCCTAACGGGTAGTAACACTGAAGCTTTCTTT,CASSLTGSNTEAFF
TRBD2,NA,TRBV28,TRBJ2-5,TGTGCCAGCGGAACTAGCGGGCTGGAGACCCAGTACTTC,CASGTSGLETQYF
TRBD1,NA,TRBV6-4,TRBJ1-1,TGTGCCAGCAGTCCGGGACAGGGGTTGACAGCTTTCTTT,CASSPGQGLTAFF
NA,NA,TRBV24-1,TRBJ1-6,TGTGCCACCAGTGATCGGCAGGGACTTAATTCACCCCTCCACTTT,CATSDRQGLNSPLHF
TRBD1,NA,TRBV6-2/TRBV6-3,TRBJ2-7,TGTGCCAGCAGTTCGGACAGGGGGATCGACGAGCAGTACTTC,CASSSDRGIDEQYF
TRBD1,NA,TRBV19,TRBJ1-1,TGTGCCAGTAGTCCCGACAGGGAAGGCACTGAAGCTTTCTTT,CASSPDREGTEAFF